The rows below give T cell receptor beta chains drawn from one sample of a study of identical twins. TCRdb fed the 5' RACE reads into MiXCR, producing one record per CDR3 protein. The sample carries 310,000 or so distinct CDR3 sequences, 8.5% to 9.5% recorded once. These data were also filed under a second study, of yellow fever vaccine responses in identical twins.

The sample taken for sequencing was CD8+ T cells sorted from blood. The receptors here all came from a woman aged 18-35 years in good health. Each CDR3 is given with its conserved first and last residue. The D gene is left open where the match is weak. Part of the rows lack a size; the others show once, few, many or a class for expanded clones.

j_gene: TRBJ1-1; len: 11; abundance: few; d_gene: .; v_gene: TRBV2; CDR3nt: TGTGCCAGCATCAGGGTGACTGAAGCTTTCTTT; CDR3aa: CASIRVTEAFF
j_gene: TRBJ2-3; len: 17; abundance: many; d_gene: TRBD2; v_gene: TRBV4-2; CDR3nt: TGTGCCAGCAGCCAACGATCGACTAGCTGGAGCACAGATACGCAGTATTTT; CDR3aa: CASSQRSTSWSTDTQYF
j_gene: TRBJ1-2; len: 16; abundance: many; d_gene: .; v_gene: TRBV6-2/TRBV6-3; CDR3nt: TGTGCCAGCAGTTACTTGGGCGACCTGGACTTCTATGGCTACACCTTC; CDR3aa: CASSYLGDLDFYGYTF
j_gene: TRBJ2-4; len: 16; abundance: many; d_gene: TRBD1; v_gene: TRBV4-1; CDR3nt: TGCGCCAGCAGCCAAGAGGGGACAGGGGGAAAAAACATTCAGTACTTC; CDR3aa: CASSQEGTGGKNIQYF
j_gene: TRBJ1-2; len: 14; abundance: few; d_gene: .; v_gene: TRBV12-3/TRBV12-4; CDR3nt: TGTGCCAGCAGCGAGGGAGGGGTTGACTATGGCTACACCTTC; CDR3aa: CASSEGGVDYGYTF
j_gene: TRBJ2-1; len: 16; abundance: few; d_gene: .; v_gene: TRBV25-1; CDR3nt: TGTGCCAGCAGTGTGGGACTTCCCAGCTCCTACAATGAGCAGTTCTTC; CDR3aa: CASSVGLPSSYNEQFF
j_gene: TRBJ2-3; len: 17; abundance: many; d_gene: .; v_gene: TRBV4-2; CDR3nt: TGTGCCAGCAGCCAAGAATACGGGGGAGGAGCGACAGATACGCAGTATTTT; CDR3aa: CASSQEYGGGATDTQYF
j_gene: TRBJ1-6; len: 13; abundance: few; d_gene: .; v_gene: TRBV15; CDR3nt: TGTGCCACCAGCAGAGATGGGAATTCACCCCTCCACTTT; CDR3aa: CATSRDGNSPLHF
j_gene: TRBJ2-5; len: 15; abundance: few; d_gene: .; v_gene: TRBV23-1; CDR3nt: TGCGCCAGCAGTCAGTACCGGGACGTACAAGAGACCCAGTACTTC; CDR3aa: CASSQYRDVQETQYF
j_gene: TRBJ2-1; len: 16; abundance: few; d_gene: .; v_gene: TRBV5-1; CDR3nt: TGCGCCAGCAGCTTGGAGGCACTAGGAGACTACAATGAGCAGTTCTTC; CDR3aa: CASSLEALGDYNEQFF
j_gene: TRBJ2-1; len: 15; abundance: many; d_gene: .; v_gene: TRBV7-9; CDR3nt: TGTGCCAGCAGCTTAGCGGCCATTGCTTACAATGAGCAGTTCTTC; CDR3aa: CASSLAAIAYNEQFF
j_gene: TRBJ2-1; len: 16; abundance: .; d_gene: .; v_gene: TRBV27; CDR3nt: TGTGCCAGCAGTTTATTGATAGGGAGCTCCTACAATGAGCAGTTCTTC; CDR3aa: CASSLLIGSSYNEQFF
j_gene: TRBJ2-3; len: 20; abundance: few; d_gene: .; v_gene: TRBV7-8; CDR3nt: TGTGCCAGCAGCTTAAAGGGCGGACTCACCGTCCCCATTAGCACAGATACGCAGTATTTT; CDR3aa: CASSLKGGLTVPISTDTQYF
j_gene: TRBJ1-1; len: 13; abundance: many; d_gene: .; v_gene: TRBV10-3; CDR3nt: TGTGCCTCCTCGACACCTTATTACACTGAAGCTTTCTTT; CDR3aa: CASSTPYYTEAFF
j_gene: TRBJ2-7; len: 12; abundance: .; d_gene: .; v_gene: TRBV2; CDR3nt: TGTGCCAGCAGGACAGAAACCTACGAGCAGTACTTC; CDR3aa: CASRTETYEQYF
j_gene: TRBJ2-7; len: 14; abundance: few; d_gene: .; v_gene: TRBV20-1; CDR3nt: TGCAGTGCGGCCCCGCCCGGAGATTCCTACGAGCAGTACTTC; CDR3aa: CSAAPPGDSYEQYF
j_gene: TRBJ1-2; len: 14; abundance: few; d_gene: TRBD1; v_gene: TRBV28; CDR3nt: TGTGCCAGCAGCAACAGGGGAACTTACTATGGCTACACCTTC; CDR3aa: CASSNRGTYYGYTF
j_gene: TRBJ2-5; len: 15; abundance: .; d_gene: .; v_gene: TRBV27; CDR3nt: TGTGCCAGCAGTTTACGGGGGGCGCCCCTAGAGACCCAGTACTTC; CDR3aa: CASSLRGAPLETQYF
j_gene: TRBJ1-5; len: 11; abundance: .; d_gene: .; v_gene: TRBV19; CDR3nt: TGTGCCAGTAGTCAGGGTCAGCCCCAGCATTTT; CDR3aa: CASSQGQPQHF
j_gene: TRBJ2-2; len: 13; abundance: .; d_gene: .; v_gene: TRBV4-1; CDR3nt: TGCGCCAGCCTCGGAGAGAGCACCGGGGAGCTGTTTTTT; CDR3aa: CASLGESTGELFF
j_gene: TRBJ2-2; len: 15; abundance: many; d_gene: TRBD2; v_gene: TRBV5-6; CDR3nt: TGTGCCAGCAGGGCGGGACTAGTGAACACCGGGGAGCTGTTTTTT; CDR3aa: CASRAGLVNTGELFF
j_gene: TRBJ1-2; len: 15; abundance: few; d_gene: .; v_gene: TRBV29-1; CDR3nt: TGCAGCGTTGAAGAACGTTCGAGACCCAACTATGGCTACACCTTC; CDR3aa: CSVEERSRPNYGYTF
j_gene: TRBJ1-2; len: 14; abundance: few; d_gene: TRBD1; v_gene: TRBV3-1; CDR3nt: TGTGCCAGCAGCTCGACAGGGGGCGCAGATGGCTACACCTTC; CDR3aa: CASSSTGGADGYTF
j_gene: TRBJ2-1; len: 15; abundance: many; d_gene: .; v_gene: TRBV27; CDR3nt: TGTGCCAGCAGTTTAGGGGCGAGCTCCTACAATGAGCAGTTCTTC; CDR3aa: CASSLGASSYNEQFF
j_gene: TRBJ2-3; len: 14; abundance: few; d_gene: .; v_gene: TRBV7-9; CDR3nt: TGTGCCAGCAGCCCACCCCTTGTCACAGATACGCAGTATTTT; CDR3aa: CASSPPLVTDTQYF
j_gene: TRBJ2-3; len: 15; abundance: few; d_gene: TRBD2; v_gene: TRBV12-3/TRBV12-4; CDR3nt: TGTGCCAGCAGCACAACTAGCGATGAGAAGGATACGCAGTATTTT; CDR3aa: CASSTTSDEKDTQYF
j_gene: TRBJ1-4; len: 16; abundance: few; d_gene: .; v_gene: TRBV15; CDR3nt: TGTGCCACCAGCCTGGGGGCAGACTTTTATAATGAAAAACTGTTTTTT; CDR3aa: CATSLGADFYNEKLFF
j_gene: TRBJ2-1; len: 14; abundance: few; d_gene: .; v_gene: TRBV10-3; CDR3nt: TGTGCCATCAGTGATTGGCAGGGCTACAATGAGCAGTTCTTC; CDR3aa: CAISDWQGYNEQFF
j_gene: TRBJ1-4; len: 17; abundance: many; d_gene: .; v_gene: TRBV7-9; CDR3nt: TGTGCCAGCAGCTCAAACCGGGACACTGCCCTGGGTGAAAAACTGTTTTTT; CDR3aa: CASSSNRDTALGEKLFF
j_gene: TRBJ2-5; len: 14; abundance: .; d_gene: .; v_gene: TRBV12-3/TRBV12-4; CDR3nt: TGTGCCAGCAGCCTCGGGACACTCCAAGAGACCCAGTACTTC; CDR3aa: CASSLGTLQETQYF
j_gene: TRBJ1-5; len: 15; abundance: .; d_gene: TRBD1; v_gene: TRBV11-2; CDR3nt: TGTGCCAGCAGCTTAGAAGACAGGGACAATCAGCCCCAGCATTTT; CDR3aa: CASSLEDRDNQPQHF
j_gene: TRBJ1-2; len: 15; abundance: many; d_gene: .; v_gene: TRBV21-1; CDR3nt: TGTGCCAGCAGCAAAGACGGGACAGGGGGCTATGGCTACACCTTC; CDR3aa: CASSKDGTGGYGYTF
j_gene: TRBJ2-7; len: 15; abundance: few; d_gene: .; v_gene: TRBV27; CDR3nt: TGTGCCAGCAGTCTCGCCCGTGCCTCTACGGGGGAGCAGTACTTC; CDR3aa: CASSLARASTGEQYF
j_gene: TRBJ2-7; len: 12; abundance: few; d_gene: .; v_gene: TRBV27; CDR3nt: TGTGCCAGCAGTCGGGGAAGCGACGAGCAGTACTTC; CDR3aa: CASSRGSDEQYF
j_gene: TRBJ2-2; len: 16; abundance: many; d_gene: .; v_gene: TRBV27; CDR3nt: TGTGCCAGCAGTGGATGGTTGGACAGTACAACCGGGGAGCTGTTTTTT; CDR3aa: CASSGWLDSTTGELFF
j_gene: TRBJ2-2; len: 15; abundance: few; d_gene: TRBD2; v_gene: TRBV10-3; CDR3nt: TGTGCCATCAGGATAGCGGGGGGAAACACCGGGGAGCTGTTTTTT; CDR3aa: CAIRIAGGNTGELFF
j_gene: TRBJ2-3; len: 16; abundance: many; d_gene: .; v_gene: TRBV5-6; CDR3nt: TGTGCCAGCAGCTTGGCCGCGGGCCAAAACACAGATACGCAGTATTTT; CDR3aa: CASSLAAGQNTDTQYF
j_gene: TRBJ2-5; len: 12; abundance: few; d_gene: .; v_gene: TRBV7-2; CDR3nt: TGTGCCAGCATACAGTCCGGAGAGACCCAGTACTTC; CDR3aa: CASIQSGETQYF
j_gene: TRBJ2-1; len: 15; abundance: few; d_gene: TRBD1; v_gene: TRBV12-3/TRBV12-4; CDR3nt: TGTGCCAGCACCCCCGACAGGGCTCCTTACAATGAGCAGTTCTTC; CDR3aa: CASTPDRAPYNEQFF
j_gene: TRBJ1-3; len: 16; abundance: .; d_gene: .; v_gene: TRBV7-8; CDR3nt: TGTGCCAGCAGCTATCGCGACGGGGGAGCTGGAAACACCATATATTTT; CDR3aa: CASSYRDGGAGNTIYF
j_gene: TRBJ2-1; len: 16; abundance: few; d_gene: .; v_gene: TRBV18; CDR3nt: TGTGCCAGCTCACCACCCGGCGGGAAGTCCTACAATGAGCAGTTCTTC; CDR3aa: CASSPPGGKSYNEQFF
j_gene: TRBJ2-7; len: 13; abundance: few; d_gene: .; v_gene: TRBV29-1; CDR3nt: TGCAGCGCCACCGGGACGGACGTCTACGAGCAGTACTTC; CDR3aa: CSATGTDVYEQYF
j_gene: TRBJ2-7; len: 14; abundance: .; d_gene: .; v_gene: TRBV4-3; CDR3nt: TGCGCCAGCAGCCAAGTGATAGAGAACTACGAGCAGTACTTC; CDR3aa: CASSQVIENYEQYF
j_gene: TRBJ2-5; len: 16; abundance: many; d_gene: .; v_gene: TRBV7-9; CDR3nt: TGTGCCAGCAGCCCCCCGTTTTTTAGGGACTCGGAGACCCAGTACTTC; CDR3aa: CASSPPFFRDSETQYF
j_gene: TRBJ2-5; len: 15; abundance: many; d_gene: TRBD1; v_gene: TRBV14; CDR3nt: TGTGCCAGCAGCCCGGGACAGCTCCTCCAAGAGACCCAGTACTTC; CDR3aa: CASSPGQLLQETQYF
j_gene: TRBJ2-7; len: 11; abundance: .; d_gene: .; v_gene: TRBV6-5; CDR3nt: TGTGCCAGCAGTTACGTGGGCGAGCAGTACTTC; CDR3aa: CASSYVGEQYF
j_gene: TRBJ2-1; len: 17; abundance: many; d_gene: .; v_gene: TRBV7-8; CDR3nt: TGTGCCAGCAGCTTAGATCGGGCTAATCCGAGCGACAATGAGCAGTTCTTC; CDR3aa: CASSLDRANPSDNEQFF
j_gene: TRBJ2-5; len: 14; abundance: few; d_gene: .; v_gene: TRBV7-8; CDR3nt: TGTGCCAGCAGCTTAGACAGGCGGGGTGAGACCCAGTACTTC; CDR3aa: CASSLDRRGETQYF
j_gene: TRBJ2-7; len: 16; abundance: .; d_gene: TRBD2; v_gene: TRBV15; CDR3nt: TGTGCCACCAGCAGAACCGGACTAGCGCTCTCCTACGAGCAGTACTTC; CDR3aa: CATSRTGLALSYEQYF
j_gene: TRBJ2-1; len: 21; abundance: few; d_gene: .; v_gene: TRBV27; CDR3nt: TGTGCCAGCAGTTTATCTCGGCGGTTGCCCGTGGGGTGGGGGAACTACAATGAGCAGTTCTTC; CDR3aa: CASSLSRRLPVGWGNYNEQFF
j_gene: TRBJ2-1; len: 15; abundance: few; d_gene: .; v_gene: TRBV12-3/TRBV12-4; CDR3nt: TGTGCCAGCAGGAATGACCCAGACAGCTACAATGAGCAGTTCTTC; CDR3aa: CASRNDPDSYNEQFF
j_gene: TRBJ2-7; len: 13; abundance: many; d_gene: .; v_gene: TRBV4-3; CDR3nt: TGCGCCAGCAGCCAAGATCCCAGGGACGAGCAGTACTTC; CDR3aa: CASSQDPRDEQYF
j_gene: TRBJ2-3; len: 14; abundance: .; d_gene: TRBD2; v_gene: TRBV5-1; CDR3nt: TGCGCCAGCAGCCTAGCGGGGGTCCCAGATACGCAGTATTTT; CDR3aa: CASSLAGVPDTQYF
j_gene: TRBJ2-7; len: 14; abundance: once; d_gene: .; v_gene: TRBV5-4; CDR3nt: TGTGCCAGCAGCTTCGAGCTCGGGGAATACGAGCAGTACTTC; CDR3aa: CASSFELGEYEQYF
j_gene: TRBJ2-1; len: 14; abundance: .; d_gene: .; v_gene: TRBV5-6; CDR3nt: TGTGCCAGCAGCACCGGGACACGAAACAATGAGCAGTTCTTC; CDR3aa: CASSTGTRNNEQFF
j_gene: TRBJ2-2; len: 19; abundance: .; d_gene: TRBD2; v_gene: TRBV19; CDR3nt: TGTGCCAGTAGTACCGGACCGGGACTAGCGGGTGCTTACACCGGGGAGCTGTTTTTT; CDR3aa: CASSTGPGLAGAYTGELFF